A selection of T cell receptor beta chains follows, all from one sample in a study of shared clonotypes between healthy human individuals. The table came from immunoSEQ multiplex PCR; TCRdb's copy has only in-frame clones and leaves some out. Of roughly 850,000 clones in the sample, about 96% were seen once. Specimen: naive CD8+ T cells sorted from blood. The receptor set was obtained from a man between 25 and 39 years old in good health. Each CDR3 is given with its conserved first and last residue. The D gene is left open where the match is weak. Size tells how often a clone was seen (once, few, many) or the class of an expanded clone, and some rows leave it out.

d_gene,j_gene,len,v_gene,abundance,CDR3nt,CDR3aa
TRBD2,TRBJ2-5,16,TRBV25-1,once,TGTGCCAGCAGTGAAGAATTAGGACTAGCTGTGGAGACCCAGTACTTC,CASSEELGLAVETQYF
TRBD2,TRBJ2-7,16,TRBV7-9,NA,TGTGCCAGCAGCCTCCTTGCTAGCGGGGCATACTACGAGCAGTACTTC,CASSLLASGAYYEQYF
NA,TRBJ2-1,13,TRBV29-1,NA,TGCAGCGGGAGAATAAGCTCCTACAATGAGCAGTTCTTC,CSGRISSYNEQFF
TRBD2,TRBJ2-3,15,TRBV27,NA,TGTGCCAGCAGGGAAGCGGGAGGTATGACAGATACGCAGTATTTT,CASREAGGMTDTQYF
TRBD2,TRBJ2-7,16,TRBV9,NA,TGTGCCAGCAGCGTAGCCCTAGCGGGAGCTGGCTACGAGCAGTACTTC,CASSVALAGAGYEQYF
TRBD1,TRBJ1-4,19,TRBV11-2,NA,TGTGCCAGCAGCTTAGATACTATGCGACAGGGGGCCACTAATGAAAAACTGTTTTTT,CASSLDTMRQGATNEKLFF
NA,TRBJ1-3,14,TRBV7-9,NA,TGTGCCAGCAGCTTAGTGCCAGCTGGAAACACCATATATTTT,CASSLVPAGNTIYF
TRBD1,TRBJ2-7,17,TRBV27,NA,TGTGCCAGCAGATCACCAGGGACCGGGACAGGGAACCACGAGCAGTACTTC,CASRSPGTGTGNHEQYF
TRBD2,TRBJ2-7,15,TRBV7-2,NA,TGTGCCAGCAGCCCCAGGGGACTAGCATACTACGAGCAGTACTTC,CASSPRGLAYYEQYF
NA,TRBJ1-2,15,TRBV28,NA,TGTACATTGGTCACGGCAGGCAACTTTAACTATGGCTACACCTTC,CTLVTAGNFNYGYTF
NA,TRBJ2-7,14,TRBV7-9,NA,TGTGCCAGCAGCTACGGACGGTCGGGATACGAGCAGTACTTC,CASSYGRSGYEQYF
NA,TRBJ1-2,14,TRBV21-1,once,TGTGCCAGCAGCAGGTCCGGGACGCAGTATGGCTACACCTTC,CASSRSGTQYGYTF
NA,TRBJ2-1,15,TRBV6-6,NA,TGTGCCAGCAGCCTAGGACGGACTAACTACAATGAGCAGTTCTTC,CASSLGRTNYNEQFF
TRBD1,TRBJ1-5,15,TRBV7-8,NA,TGTGCCAGCAGCTCCAGACAGGGCCACAATCAGCCCCAGCATTTT,CASSSRQGHNQPQHF
NA,TRBJ1-4,18,TRBV5-6,NA,TGTGCCAGCAGCTTGGCCAGTATAGGGACCCAAAAGGGTGAAAAACTGTTTTTT,CASSLASIGTQKGEKLFF
TRBD1,TRBJ2-7,18,TRBV11-2,NA,TGTGCCAGCAGCTTAGATCCCCTGGACAGGGGGCTAAATGGCGAGCAGTACTTC,CASSLDPLDRGLNGEQYF
NA,TRBJ1-1,13,TRBV10-2,NA,TGCGCCAGCGGATTACAGGGGAACACTGAAGCTTTCTTT,CASGLQGNTEAFF
NA,TRBJ2-3,16,TRBV6-1,NA,TGTGCCAGCAGTGAATGGGGCGGCAGGAGATCAGATACGCAGTATTTT,CASSEWGGRRSDTQYF
NA,TRBJ2-1,15,TRBV7-3,NA,TGTGCCAGCAGCTTAAGTGCGGGAATGAGCAATGAGCAGTTCTTC,CASSLSAGMSNEQFF
NA,TRBJ2-2,16,TRBV7-2,NA,TGTGCCAGCAGCTTAGCAGTAGCGACCACCGCCGGGGAGCTGTTTTTT,CASSLAVATTAGELFF
NA,TRBJ1-2,15,TRBV5-6,NA,TGTGCCAGCGCCAACACGACATTTGGGTTACGGGGCTACACCTTC,CASANTTFGLRGYTF
TRBD1,TRBJ2-7,14,TRBV14,NA,TGTGCCAGTTACCGGACAGGGAATCCCCACGAGCAGTACTTC,CASYRTGNPHEQYF
TRBD2,TRBJ2-7,18,TRBV7-2,NA,TGTGCCAGCAGCGGTAAGGGACTAGCGGGAGTTTTCTCCTACGAGCAGTACTTC,CASSGKGLAGVFSYEQYF
NA,TRBJ2-7,14,TRBV5-1,NA,TGCGCCAGCCGCCCCGACGGGGGCCCCTACGAGCAGTACTTC,CASRPDGGPYEQYF